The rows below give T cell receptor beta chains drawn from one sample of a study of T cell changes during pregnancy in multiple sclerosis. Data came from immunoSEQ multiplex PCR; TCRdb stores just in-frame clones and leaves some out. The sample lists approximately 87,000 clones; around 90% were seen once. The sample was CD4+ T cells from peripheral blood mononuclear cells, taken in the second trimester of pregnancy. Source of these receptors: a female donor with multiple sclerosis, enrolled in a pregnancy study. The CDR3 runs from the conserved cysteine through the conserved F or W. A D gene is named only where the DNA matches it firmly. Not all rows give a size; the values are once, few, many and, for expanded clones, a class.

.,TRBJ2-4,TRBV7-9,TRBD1,CASSSQGELAKNIQYF,TGTGCCAGCAGCTCCCAGGGGGAGCTAGCCAAAAACATTCAGTACTTC
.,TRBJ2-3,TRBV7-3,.,CASSLTGASTDTQYF,TGTGCCAGCAGCTTAACGGGGGCCAGCACAGATACGCAGTATTTT
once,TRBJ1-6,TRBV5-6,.,CASSFGASRQNSPLHF,TGTGCCAGCAGCTTTGGGGCGAGCAGACAGAATTCACCCCTCCACTTT
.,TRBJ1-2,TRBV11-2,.,CASSLVGGSNYGYTF,TGTGCCAGCAGCTTAGTGGGAGGGTCAAACTATGGCTACACCTTC
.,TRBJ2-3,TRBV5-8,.,CASSLGGGQSSTDTQYF,TGTGCCAGCAGCTTGGGCGGGGGACAATCTAGCACAGATACGCAGTATTTT
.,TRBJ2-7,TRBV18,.,CASSPPGLGASMHEQYF,TGTGCCAGCTCACCTCCCGGCCTGGGGGCTTCGATGCACGAGCAGTACTTC
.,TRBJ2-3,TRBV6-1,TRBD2,CASSALAGDTDTQYF,TGTGCCAGCAGTGCCCTAGCGGGCGACACAGATACGCAGTATTTT
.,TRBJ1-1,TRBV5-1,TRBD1,CASSLIDRGNTEAFF,TGCGCCAGCAGCCTCATTGACAGGGGGAACACTGAAGCTTTCTTT
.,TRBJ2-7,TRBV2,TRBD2,CASSELAGDGTYEQYF,TGTGCCAGCAGTGAACTAGCGGGAGATGGGACCTACGAGCAGTACTTC
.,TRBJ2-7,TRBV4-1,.,CASSQDISSTGYTVEQYF,TGCGCCAGCAGCCAAGATATATCCTCCACAGGGTATACGGTCGAGCAGTACTTC
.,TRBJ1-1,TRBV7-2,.,CASSLVTGRTEAFF,TGTGCCAGCAGCTTGGTTACAGGGCGCACTGAAGCTTTCTTT
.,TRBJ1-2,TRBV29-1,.,CSVQQGYGYTF,TGCAGCGTTCAACAGGGCTATGGCTACACCTTC
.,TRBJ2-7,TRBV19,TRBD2,CASSMSGLAVYEQYF,TGTGCCAGTAGTATGTCGGGACTAGCGGTCTACGAGCAGTACTTC
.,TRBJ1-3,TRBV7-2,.,CASSGSSGNTIYF,TGTGCCAGCAGCGGGAGTTCTGGAAACACCATATATTTT
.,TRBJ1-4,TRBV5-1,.,CASSSGQINEKLFF,TGCGCCAGCAGCTCCGGACAGATTAATGAAAAACTGTTTTTT
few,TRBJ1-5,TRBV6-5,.,CASRRSYNQPQHF,TGTGCCAGCAGGAGGTCATACAATCAGCCCCAGCATTTT
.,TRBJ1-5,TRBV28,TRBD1,CASSFRQGGQHF,TGTGCCAGCAGTTTCCGACAGGGGGGCCAGCATTTT
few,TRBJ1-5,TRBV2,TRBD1,CASRTGNNQPQHF,TGTGCCAGCAGGACAGGGAACAATCAGCCCCAGCATTTT
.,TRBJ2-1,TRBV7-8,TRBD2,CASSLVSETSGSREQFF,TGTGCCAGCAGCTTAGTTAGTGAGACTAGCGGGAGTAGGGAGCAGTTCTTC
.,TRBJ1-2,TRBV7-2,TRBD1,CASSRFTGQGAFGGGYTF,TGTGCCAGCAGCAGATTTACGGGACAGGGGGCGTTCGGAGGCGGCTACACCTTC
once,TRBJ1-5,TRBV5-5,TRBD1,CASRLIDRGNQPQHF,TGTGCCAGCAGACTCATCGACAGGGGGAATCAGCCCCAGCATTTT
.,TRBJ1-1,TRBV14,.,CASSQIGPSEAFF,TGTGCCAGCAGTCAAATTGGACCTAGCGAAGCTTTCTTT
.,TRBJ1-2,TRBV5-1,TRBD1,CASSPGGTGSAYGYTF,TGCGCCAGCAGCCCCGGAGGGACAGGGTCGGCCTATGGCTACACCTTC
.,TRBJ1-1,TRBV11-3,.,CASSRGGRAEAFF,TGTGCCAGCTCCCGGGGGGGCAGGGCTGAAGCTTTCTTT
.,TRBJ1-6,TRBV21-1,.,CASSIGGNSYSPLHF,TGTGCCAGCAGCATTGGAGGGAATTCATATTCACCCCTCCACTTT
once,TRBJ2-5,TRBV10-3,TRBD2,CAISGRMAGGETQYF,TGTGCCATCAGTGGTAGAATGGCGGGAGGTGAGACCCAGTACTTC